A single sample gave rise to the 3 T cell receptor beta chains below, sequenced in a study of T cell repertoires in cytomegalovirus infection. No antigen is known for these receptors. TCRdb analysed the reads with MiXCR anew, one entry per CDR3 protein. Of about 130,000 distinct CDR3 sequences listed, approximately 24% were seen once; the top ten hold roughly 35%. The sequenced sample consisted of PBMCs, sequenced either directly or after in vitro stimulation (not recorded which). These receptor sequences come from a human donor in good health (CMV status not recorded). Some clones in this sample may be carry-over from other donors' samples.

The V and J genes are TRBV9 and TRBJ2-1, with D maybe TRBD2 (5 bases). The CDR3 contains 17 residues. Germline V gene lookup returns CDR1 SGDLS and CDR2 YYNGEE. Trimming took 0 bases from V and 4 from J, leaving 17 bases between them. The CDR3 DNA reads TGTGCCAGCAGCGTAGGTCGTCGAGGGCAGGTTTACAATGAGCAGTTCTTC. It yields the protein CASSVGRRGQVYNEQFF.

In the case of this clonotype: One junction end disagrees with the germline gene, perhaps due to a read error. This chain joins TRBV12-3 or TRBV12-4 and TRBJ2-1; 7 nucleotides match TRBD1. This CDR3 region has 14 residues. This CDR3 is CASSSTKGARTNHF. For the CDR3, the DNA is TGTGCCAGCAGTTCAACGAAGGGGGCTCGTACCAACCACTTC.

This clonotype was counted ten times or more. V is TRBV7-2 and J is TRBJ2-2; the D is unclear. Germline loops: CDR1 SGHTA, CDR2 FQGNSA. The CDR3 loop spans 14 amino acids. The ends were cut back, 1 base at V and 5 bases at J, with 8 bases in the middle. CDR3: CASSLVLVTGELFF. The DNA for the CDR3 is TGTGCCAGCAGCTTAGTACTGGTGACCGGGGAGCTGTTTTTT.